This T cell receptor beta chain appears in the sequencing data of a study of blood T cell repertoires in COVID-19. Study details: The origin of the acute and convalescent COVID-19 samples was the United States, Italy and Spain. Sources were T cells, B-cell-depleted T cells, or PBMCs; the material itself was cDNA or gDNA.

The data were produced by immunoSEQ multiplex PCR, yet TCRdb's version contains in-frame clones alone and is incomplete. The profile covers around 100,000 clones, with roughly nine tenths appearing a single time and around 2% taken by the ten largest. The CDR3 consists of 17 residues. After removal of 5 bases from V and 4 bases from J, the junction contained 16 bases not matched to a gene. Germline CDR1 SGHRS, CDR2 YFSETQ. This TCR derives from a man aged 50 to 60 with active COVID-19. This chain uses TRBV5-1 with TRBJ2-3; 7 bases align to TRBD2. Sequencing was performed on peripheral blood. The CDR3 coding sequence is TGCGCCAGCAGTCTATTAGGTCAGCGGGGTCGAGCAGATACGCAGTATTTT. Its protein product is CASSLLGQRGRADTQYF.